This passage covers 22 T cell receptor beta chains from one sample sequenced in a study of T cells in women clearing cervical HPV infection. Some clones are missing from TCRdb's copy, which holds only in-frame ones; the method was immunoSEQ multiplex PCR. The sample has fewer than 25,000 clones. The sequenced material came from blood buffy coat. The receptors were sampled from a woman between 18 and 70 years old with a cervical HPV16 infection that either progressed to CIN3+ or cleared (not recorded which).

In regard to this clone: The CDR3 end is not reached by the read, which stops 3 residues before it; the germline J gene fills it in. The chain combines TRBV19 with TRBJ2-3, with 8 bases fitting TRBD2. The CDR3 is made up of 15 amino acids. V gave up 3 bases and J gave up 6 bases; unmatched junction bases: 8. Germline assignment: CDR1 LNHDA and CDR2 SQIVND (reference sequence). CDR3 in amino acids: CASSISTSGGDTQYF. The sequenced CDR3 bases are TGTGCCAGTAGTATCAGTACTAGCGGAGGGGATACG. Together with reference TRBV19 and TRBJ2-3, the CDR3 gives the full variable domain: DGGITQSPKYLFRKEGQNVTLSCEQNLNHDAMYWYRQDPGQGLRLIYYSQIVNDFQKGDIAEGYSVSREKKESFPLTVTSAQKNPTAFYLCASSISTSGGDTQYFGPGTRLTVL.

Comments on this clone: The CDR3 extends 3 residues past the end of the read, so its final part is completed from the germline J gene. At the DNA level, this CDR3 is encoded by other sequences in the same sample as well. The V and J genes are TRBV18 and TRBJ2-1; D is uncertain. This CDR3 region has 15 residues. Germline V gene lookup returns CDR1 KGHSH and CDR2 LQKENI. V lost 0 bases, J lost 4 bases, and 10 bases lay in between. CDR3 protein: CASSPPVRGYNEQFF. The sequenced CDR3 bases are TGTGCCAGCTCACCACCCGTCCGAGGTTACAATGAG.

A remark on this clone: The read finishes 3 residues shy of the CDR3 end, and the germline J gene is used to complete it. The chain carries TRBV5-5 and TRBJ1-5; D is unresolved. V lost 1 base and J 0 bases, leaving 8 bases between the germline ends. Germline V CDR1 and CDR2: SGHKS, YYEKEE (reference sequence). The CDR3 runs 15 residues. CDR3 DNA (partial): TGTGCCAGCAGCTTGACAGATTATAGCAATCAGCCC. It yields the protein CASSLTDYSNQP. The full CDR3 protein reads CASSLTDYSNQPQHF.

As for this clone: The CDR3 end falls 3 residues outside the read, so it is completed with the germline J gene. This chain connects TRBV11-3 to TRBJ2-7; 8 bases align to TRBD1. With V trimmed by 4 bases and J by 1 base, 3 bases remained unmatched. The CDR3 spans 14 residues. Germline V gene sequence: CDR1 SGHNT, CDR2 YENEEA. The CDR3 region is CASSWTGRSYEQYF. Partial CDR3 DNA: TGTGCCAGCAGCTGGACAGGGCGGTCCTACGAG.

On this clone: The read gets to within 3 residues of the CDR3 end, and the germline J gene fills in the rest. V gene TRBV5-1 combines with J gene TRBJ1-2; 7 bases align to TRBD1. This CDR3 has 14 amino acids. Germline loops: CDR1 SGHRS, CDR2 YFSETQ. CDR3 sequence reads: CASSLDRGSDTYTF. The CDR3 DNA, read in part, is TGCGCCAGCAGCTTGGACAGGGGATCAGATACC.

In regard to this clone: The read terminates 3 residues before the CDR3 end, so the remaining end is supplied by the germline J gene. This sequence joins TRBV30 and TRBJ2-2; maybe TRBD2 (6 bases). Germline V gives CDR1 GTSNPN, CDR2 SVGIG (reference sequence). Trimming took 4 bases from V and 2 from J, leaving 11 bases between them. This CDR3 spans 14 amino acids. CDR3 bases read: TGTGCCTGGACGGGACTGGTTAACACCGGGGAG. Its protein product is CAWTGLVNTGE. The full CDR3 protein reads CAWTGLVNTGELFF.

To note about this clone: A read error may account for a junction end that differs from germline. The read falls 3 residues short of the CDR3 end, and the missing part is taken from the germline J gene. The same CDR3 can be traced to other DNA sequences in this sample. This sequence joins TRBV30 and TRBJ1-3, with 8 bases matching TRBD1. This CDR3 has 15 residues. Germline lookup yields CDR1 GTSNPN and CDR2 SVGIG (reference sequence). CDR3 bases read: TGTGCCTGGAGTCCAGGGGGCATCTCTGGAAACACT. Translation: CAWSPGGISGNT. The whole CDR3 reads CAWSPGGISGNTIYF.

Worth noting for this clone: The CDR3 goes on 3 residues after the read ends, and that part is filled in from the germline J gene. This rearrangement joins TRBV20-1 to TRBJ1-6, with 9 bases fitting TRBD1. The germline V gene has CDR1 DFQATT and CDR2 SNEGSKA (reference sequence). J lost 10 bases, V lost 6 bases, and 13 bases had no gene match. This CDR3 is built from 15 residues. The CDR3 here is CSARPGTGIRSPLHF. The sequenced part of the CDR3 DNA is TGCAGTGCAAGACCCGGGACAGGGATCCGATCACCC.

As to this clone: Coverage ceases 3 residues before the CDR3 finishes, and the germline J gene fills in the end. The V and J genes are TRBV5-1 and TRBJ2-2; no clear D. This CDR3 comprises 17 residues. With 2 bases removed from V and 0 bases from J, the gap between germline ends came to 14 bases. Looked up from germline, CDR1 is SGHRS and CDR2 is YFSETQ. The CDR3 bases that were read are TGCGCCAGCAGCTTCTCAGGTGTGGCCCCGAACACCGGGGAG. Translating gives CASSFSGVAPNTGE. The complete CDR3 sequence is CASSFSGVAPNTGELFF.

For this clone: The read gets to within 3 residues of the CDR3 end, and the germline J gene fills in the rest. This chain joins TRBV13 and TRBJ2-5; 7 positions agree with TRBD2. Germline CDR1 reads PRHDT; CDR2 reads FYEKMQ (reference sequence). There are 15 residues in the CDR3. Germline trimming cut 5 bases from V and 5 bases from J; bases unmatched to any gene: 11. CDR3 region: CASSPVAGLDETQYF. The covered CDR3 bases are TGTGCCAGCAGCCCCGTAGCGGGTTTAGATGAGACC.

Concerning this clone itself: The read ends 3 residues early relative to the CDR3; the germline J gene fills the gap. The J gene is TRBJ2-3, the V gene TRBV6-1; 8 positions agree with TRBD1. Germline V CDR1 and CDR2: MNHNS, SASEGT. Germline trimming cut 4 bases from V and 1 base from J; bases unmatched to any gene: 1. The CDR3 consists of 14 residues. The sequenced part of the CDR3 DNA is TGTGCCAGCAGTGCGACAGGGGGCACAGATACG. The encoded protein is CASSATGGTDT. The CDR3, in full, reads CASSATGGTDTQYF.

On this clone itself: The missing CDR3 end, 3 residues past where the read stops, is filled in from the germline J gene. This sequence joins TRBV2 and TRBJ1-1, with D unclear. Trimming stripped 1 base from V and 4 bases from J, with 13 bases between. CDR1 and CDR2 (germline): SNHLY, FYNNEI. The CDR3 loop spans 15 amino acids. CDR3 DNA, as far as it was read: TGTGCCAGCAGTGAAGACCTTCGGGTAGGCACTGAA. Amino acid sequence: CASSEDLRVGTE. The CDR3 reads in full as CASSEDLRVGTEAFF.

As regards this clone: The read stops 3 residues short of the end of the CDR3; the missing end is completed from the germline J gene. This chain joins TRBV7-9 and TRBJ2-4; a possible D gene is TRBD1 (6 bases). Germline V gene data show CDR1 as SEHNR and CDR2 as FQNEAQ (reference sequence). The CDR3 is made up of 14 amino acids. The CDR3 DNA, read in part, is TGTGCCAGCAGATCTTCCGGACAGATCTATGGT. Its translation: CASRSSGQIYG. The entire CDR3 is CASRSSGQIYGQYF.

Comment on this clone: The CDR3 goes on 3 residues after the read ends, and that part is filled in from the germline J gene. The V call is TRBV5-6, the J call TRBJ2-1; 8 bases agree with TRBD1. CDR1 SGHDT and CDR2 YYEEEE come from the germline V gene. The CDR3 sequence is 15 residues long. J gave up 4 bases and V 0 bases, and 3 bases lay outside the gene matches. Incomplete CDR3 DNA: TGTGCCAGCAGCTTGGGGGGGACAGGATACAATGAG. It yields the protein CASSLGGTGYNE. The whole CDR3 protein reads CASSLGGTGYNEQFF.

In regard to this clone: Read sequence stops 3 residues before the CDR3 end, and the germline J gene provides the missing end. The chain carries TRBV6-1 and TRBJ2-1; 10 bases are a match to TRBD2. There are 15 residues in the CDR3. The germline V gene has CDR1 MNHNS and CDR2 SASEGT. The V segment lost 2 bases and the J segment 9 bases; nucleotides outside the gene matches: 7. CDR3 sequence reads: CASSERLAGGFEQFF. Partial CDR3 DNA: TGTGCCAGCAGTGAACGATTAGCGGGAGGCTTTGAG.

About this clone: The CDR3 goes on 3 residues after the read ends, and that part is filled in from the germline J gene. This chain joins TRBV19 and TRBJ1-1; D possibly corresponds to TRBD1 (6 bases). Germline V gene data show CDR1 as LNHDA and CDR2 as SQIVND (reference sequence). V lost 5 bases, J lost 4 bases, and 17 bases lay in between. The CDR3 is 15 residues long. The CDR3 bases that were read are TGTGCCAGTAGTGTGCAACAGGGTTTTAGCACTGAA. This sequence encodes CASSVQQGFSTE. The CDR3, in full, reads CASSVQQGFSTEAFF. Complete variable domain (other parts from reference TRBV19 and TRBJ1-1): DGGITQSPKYLFRKEGQNVTLSCEQNLNHDAMYWYRQDPGQGLRLIYYSQIVNDFQKGDIAEGYSVSREKKESFPLTVTSAQKNPTAFYLCASSVQQGFSTEAFFGQGTRLTVV.

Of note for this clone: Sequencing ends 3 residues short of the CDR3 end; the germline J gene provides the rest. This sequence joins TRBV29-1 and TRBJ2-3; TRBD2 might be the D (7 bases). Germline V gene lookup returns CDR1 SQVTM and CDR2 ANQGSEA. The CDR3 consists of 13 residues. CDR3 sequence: CSVEGGRNQPQYF. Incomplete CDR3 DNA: TGCAGCGTTGAGGGGGGGCGAAATCAGCCG.

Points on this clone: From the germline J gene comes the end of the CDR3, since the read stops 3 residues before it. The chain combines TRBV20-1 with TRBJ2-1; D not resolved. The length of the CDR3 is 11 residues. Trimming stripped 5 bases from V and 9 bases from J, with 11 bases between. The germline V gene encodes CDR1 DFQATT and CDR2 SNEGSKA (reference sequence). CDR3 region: CSAARASEQFF. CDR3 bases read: TGCAGTGCTGCCCGAGCATCTGAG.

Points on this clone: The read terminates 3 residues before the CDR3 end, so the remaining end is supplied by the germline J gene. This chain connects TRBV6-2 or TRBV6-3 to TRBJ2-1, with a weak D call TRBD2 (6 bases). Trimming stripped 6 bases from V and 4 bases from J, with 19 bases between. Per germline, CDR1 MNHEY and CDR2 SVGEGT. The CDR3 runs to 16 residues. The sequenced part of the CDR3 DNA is TGTGCCAGCAGCCAACGAGGGGCGGGGCCATACAATGAG. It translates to CASSQRGAGPYNE. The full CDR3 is CASSQRGAGPYNEQFF.

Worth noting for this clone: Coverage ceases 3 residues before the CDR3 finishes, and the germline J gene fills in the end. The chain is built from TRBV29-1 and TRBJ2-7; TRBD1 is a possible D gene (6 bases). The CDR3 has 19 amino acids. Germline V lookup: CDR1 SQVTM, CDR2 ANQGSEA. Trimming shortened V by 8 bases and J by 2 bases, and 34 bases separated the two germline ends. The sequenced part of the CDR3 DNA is TGCAGCCGGGACACCCAATTAAGGGTGCTAGGGAGTGGTACCTACGAG. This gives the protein CSRDTQLRVLGSGTYE. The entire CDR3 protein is CSRDTQLRVLGSGTYEQYF.

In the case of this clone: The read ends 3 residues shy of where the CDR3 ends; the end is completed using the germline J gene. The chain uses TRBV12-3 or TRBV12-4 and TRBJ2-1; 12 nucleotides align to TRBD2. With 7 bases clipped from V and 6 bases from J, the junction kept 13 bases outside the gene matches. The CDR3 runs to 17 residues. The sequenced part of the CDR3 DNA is TGTGCCAGCACTATACCGGGACTAGCGGGCTTATTCAATGAG. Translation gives CASTIPGLAGLFNE. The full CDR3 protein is CASTIPGLAGLFNEQFF.

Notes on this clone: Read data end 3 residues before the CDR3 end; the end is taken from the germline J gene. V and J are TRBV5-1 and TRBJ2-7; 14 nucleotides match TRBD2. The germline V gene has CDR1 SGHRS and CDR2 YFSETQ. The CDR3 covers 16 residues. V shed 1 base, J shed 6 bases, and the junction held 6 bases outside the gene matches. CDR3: CASSLLGLAGGREQYF. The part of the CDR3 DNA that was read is TGCGCCAGCAGCTTGCTCGGACTAGCGGGGGGACGCGAG. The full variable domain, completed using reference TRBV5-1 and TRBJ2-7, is KAGVTQTPRYLIKTRGQQVTLSCSPISGHRSVSWYQQTPGQGLQFLFEYFSETQRNKGNFPGRFSGRQFSNSRSEMNVSTLELGDSALYLCASSLLGLAGGREQYFGPGTRLTVT.